This TCR beta chain was sequenced in a study of tumor-infiltrating lymphocytes in localized non-small cell lung cancer. The wider study: Several tumor histologies, both smoking statuses, and some post-neoadjuvant chemotherapy samples were included.

Whole-study results and caveats: Only some patients had TCR sequencing, depending on available tissue. Different pieces of the same tissue were used for each assay. IM1 and IM2 tumors showed no difference in T-cell fraction.

V dropped 5 bases and J dropped 0 bases, with 7 bases sitting between them. Germline V lookup: CDR1 SGHTA, CDR2 FQGNSA. The CDR3 runs to 14 residues. This clone is a singleton in its sample. Its matching antigen is unknown. This table comes from immunoSEQ multiplex PCR, and its TCRdb copy is limited to in-frame clones, with some not included. In the table there are over 2,500 clones, roughly 50% of which are singletons. The V and J genes are TRBV7-2 and TRBJ2-2, with D unclear. The sequence was obtained from a human donor with non-small cell lung cancer. Sequencing was carried out using uninvolved lung tissue not adjacent to the tumor. In DNA form, the CDR3 reads TGTGCCAGCAGCCCAAACCCGAACACCGGGGAGCTGTTTTTT. It is translated as CASSPNPNTGELFF.